The 26 T cell receptor beta chains reported below all come from one sample, sequenced in a study of T cells in Graves' hyperthyroidism and ophthalmopathy (dated by TCRdb to the late 2010s). Libraries were prepared through multiplex PCR. The sequencing machine was an Illumina HiSeq 2000. TCR beta CDR3 regions were amplified from RNA transcripts. The first round of RT-PCR for the TCR CDR3 was performed with the HTBI primer set and the Qiagen OneStep RT-PCR kit. The raw public data were reprocessed by TCRdb itself: fastp quality trimming at Q25, MiXCR clonotype calling, in-frame beta chains only. Duplicate CDR3 protein sequences are folded into a single record with the most common DNA and genes. The sample records around 400,000 distinct CDR3 sequences, 25% of which are singletons. The ten biggest clones cover about 70% of the sample. Sequenced sample: blood. Receptors originate from a middle-aged man with Graves' hyperthyroidism.

This clonotype occurred many times. The V gene is TRBV5-1, the J gene TRBJ2-7, with D unclear. Germline V gene lookup returns CDR1 SGHRS and CDR2 YFSETQ. The CDR3 runs to 13 residues. V was clipped by 5 bases and J by 2 bases, with 11 bases between them. The DNA of the CDR3 is TGCGCCAGCAGTGACGAGATACCCTACGAGCAGTACTTC. It is translated as CASSDEIPYEQYF. Drawing the rest from reference TRBV5-1 and TRBJ2-7, the complete variable domain is KAGVTQTPRYLIKTRGQQVTLSCSPISGHRSVSWYQQTPGQGLQFLFEYFSETQRNKGNFPGRFSGRQFSNSRSEMNVSTLELGDSALYLCASSDEIPYEQYFGPGTRLTVT.

This clonotype has ten or more counts. V usage is TRBV3-1 and J usage is TRBJ2-5; 10 bases fit TRBD2. Trimming took 4 bases from V and 3 from J; bases not matched to a gene: 8. This CDR3 has 16 amino acids. Germline CDR1 reads LGHDT; CDR2 reads YNNKEL (reference sequence). For the CDR3, the DNA is TGTGCCAGCAGCCTCCGACTAGCGGGTGAAGAAGAGACCCAGTACTTC. Residues: CASSLRLAGEEETQYF.

This chain links TRBV6-1 with TRBJ2-7; 7 bases map to TRBD2. The CDR3 has 15 amino acids. V shed 6 bases, J shed 0 bases, and the junction held 8 bases outside the gene matches. Germline loops: CDR1 MNHNS, CDR2 SASEGT. The CDR3 loop is CASSNRGESSYEQYF. The CDR3 region has the DNA TGTGCCAGCAGCAACCGGGGGGAGAGCTCCTACGAGCAGTACTTC.

Comment on this clonotype: It may be a read error: a sequence one base away is much more abundant. The rearrangement uses TRBV2 and TRBJ2-5, with 9 bases that match TRBD2. Germline V gives CDR1 SNHLY, CDR2 FYNNEI. This CDR3 has 16 amino acids. CDR3 region: CASLFFSGSGGETQSF. In nucleotides, the CDR3 is TGTGCCAGCCTCTTCTTTAGCGGGAGCGGGGGAGAGACCCAGTCCTTC.

The V call is TRBV25-1, the J call TRBJ1-2; 10 positions match TRBD1. V gave up 3 bases and J gave up 2 bases; unmatched junction bases: 3. Germline CDR1 MGHDK, CDR2 SYGVNS. CDR3 length: 15 amino acids. Here the CDR3 reads CASSDSGQGNYGYTF. Here the CDR3 DNA reads TGTGCCAGCAGTGATTCGGGACAGGGGAACTATGGCTACACCTTC.

V and J are TRBV12-3 or TRBV12-4 and TRBJ1-6, with D unclear. CDR3 size: 15 residues. Trimming shortened V by 1 base and J by 8 bases, and 12 bases separated the two germline ends. The chain's CDR3 is CASSLVAGRYSPLHF. The CDR3 coding sequence is TGTGCCAGCAGTTTAGTGGCGGGGAGGTATTCACCCCTCCACTTT.

This clonotype was counted a single time. A much larger clone lies one base from this, so it may be a read error. The rearrangement uses TRBV2 and TRBJ2-1; 8 nucleotides match TRBD2. V trimming: 6 bases; J trimming: 7 bases; junction bases outside the gene matches: 11. This CDR3 contains 15 residues. The germline V gene has CDR1 SNHLY and CDR2 FYNNEI. The CDR3 protein is CASSREGQRGNEQFF. The CDR3 DNA reads as TGTGCCAGCAGCCGGGAGGGCCAAAGGGGGAATGAGCAGTTCTTC.

The J gene is TRBJ2-3, the V gene TRBV6-1; TRBD2 matches 7 bases. Germline V gives CDR1 MNHNS, CDR2 SASEGT. V shed 4 bases, J shed 0 bases, and the junction held 7 bases outside the gene matches. CDR3 length: 16 residues. The CDR3 loop is CASSGLTSESTDTQYF. The CDR3 DNA follows: TGTGCCAGCAGTGGGCTTACTAGCGAGAGCACAGATACGCAGTATTTT.

The chain combines TRBV3-1 with TRBJ1-1; TRBD1 matches at 8 bases. Germline V gene lookup returns CDR1 LGHDT and CDR2 YNNKEL (reference sequence). The CDR3 covers 17 residues. Germline trimming cut 3 bases from V and 1 base from J; bases unmatched to any gene: 10. In DNA form, the CDR3 reads TGTGCCAGCAGCCAGTTCGGCAGGGGGCCGGCGAACACTGAAGCTTTCTTT. It specifies CASSQFGRGPANTEAFF.

This clonotype was found a few times. The J gene is TRBJ1-1, the V gene TRBV7-9; TRBD1 might be the D (6 bases). This CDR3 has 14 residues. Looked up from germline, CDR1 is SEHNR and CDR2 is FQNEAQ (reference sequence). V was trimmed by 6 bases and J by 3 bases, leaving 14 bases between them. The CDR3 DNA reads as TGTGCCAGCAGGGAGGACAGTTGGTACACTGAAGCTTTCTTT. Its translation: CASREDSWYTEAFF. Using reference TRBV7-9 and TRBJ1-1 for the parts outside the CDR3, the full variable domain is DTGVSQNPRHKITKRGQNVTFRCDPISEHNRLYWYRQTLGQGPEFLTYFQNEAQLEKSRLLSDRFSAERPKGSFSTLEIQRTEQGDSAMYLCASREDSWYTEAFFGQGTRLTVV.

Ten or more counts support this clonotype. The chain recombines TRBV6-5 with TRBJ2-3; D is possibly TRBD1 (6 bases). The CDR3 contains 14 residues. V lost 2 bases to trimming and J lost 6 bases, with 12 bases between them. Per the germline V gene, CDR1 is MNHEY and CDR2 is SVGAGI. In DNA form, the CDR3 reads TGTGCCAGCAGTTACGTGGGGGCAGGGGATACGCAGTATTTT. It codes for CASSYVGAGDTQYF.

This clonotype was recorded once. This chain connects TRBV20-1 to TRBJ2-1; D gene unclear. The germline CDR1 and CDR2 sequences are DFQATT and SNEGSKA (reference sequence). The CDR3 spans 15 residues. The V gene lost 3 bases and the J gene lost 6 bases, with 18 bases spanning the gap. The CDR3 loop is CSASPQRGPSNEQFF. Written as DNA, the CDR3 is TGCAGTGCTAGTCCCCAGCGCGGTCCCTCCAATGAGCAGTTCTTC.

The chain employs TRBV11-2 and TRBJ2-3; no reliable D call. There are 14 residues in the CDR3. CDR1 and CDR2 from the germline V gene are SGHAT and FQNNGV. Trimming took off 2 bases at V and 0 bases at J, with 6 bases between the two ends. Written as DNA, the CDR3 is TGTGCCAGCAGCTTATTCTATAGCACAGATACGCAGTATTTT. Translation: CASSLFYSTDTQYF.

V usage is TRBV2 and J usage is TRBJ2-7; the D is unclear. Trimming took off 6 bases at V and 3 bases at J, with 15 bases between the two ends. CDR3 size: 14 residues. Germline-derived CDR1 and CDR2 are SNHLY and FYNNEI. The CDR3 protein is CASSPGRFDYEQYF. The CDR3 coding sequence is TGTGCCAGCAGCCCTGGACGGTTTGACTACGAGCAGTACTTC.

The sample holds many counts of this clonotype. V usage is TRBV7-2 and J usage is TRBJ2-1, with D perhaps being TRBD1 or TRBD2 (6 bases each). Trimming stripped 5 bases from V and 5 bases from J, with 13 bases between. The V gene's germline CDR1 is SGHTA and CDR2 FQGNSA. The CDR3 has 14 amino acids. The CDR3 spells CASSPGASHNEQFF. The CDR3 DNA reads as TGTGCCAGCAGCCCGGGGGCGTCTCACAATGAGCAGTTCTTC.

J is TRBJ2-5 and V is TRBV6-1, with 11 bases matching TRBD1. The CDR3 is 16 amino acids. The ends lost 4 bases at V and 5 bases at J; junction bases unmatched: 9. From germline, CDR1 is MNHNS and CDR2 SASEGT. Here the CDR3 reads CASSGGGTGGFETQYF. The CDR3 region has the DNA TGTGCCAGCAGTGGAGGGGGGACAGGGGGGTTCGAGACCCAGTACTTC.

At least ten counts were recorded for this clonotype. This chain joins TRBV2 and TRBJ2-7, with D possibly matching TRBD1 (5 bases). This CDR3 has 13 residues. Germline CDR1 and CDR2: SNHLY and FYNNEI. Trimming took 2 bases from V and 2 from J, leaving 7 bases between them. The CDR3 is CASSELGAYEQYF. For the CDR3, the DNA is TGTGCCAGCAGTGAACTAGGGGCCTACGAGCAGTACTTC.

V gene TRBV6-1 combines with J gene TRBJ2-7; 11 nucleotides align to TRBD2. The CDR3 is 15 residues long. V dropped 7 bases and J dropped 7; count of bases not matched to a gene: 12. CDR1 and CDR2 (germline): MNHNS, SASEGT. The CDR3 sequence is CASTSSGRTPGEQYF. DNA of the CDR3: TGTGCCAGCACCTCTAGCGGGAGGACCCCGGGGGAGCAGTACTTC.

This clonotype was observed a handful of times. V and J are TRBV5-8 and TRBJ1-2; 7 bases line up with TRBD1. Germline trimming cut 2 bases from V and 4 bases from J; bases unmatched to any gene: 2. Germline values: CDR1 SGHTS, CDR2 YDEGEE. The CDR3 runs 13 residues. The CDR3 loop reads CASSFSGGYGYTF. In nucleotides, the CDR3 is TGTGCCAGCAGCTTTTCAGGGGGCTATGGCTACACCTTC. Filled out from reference TRBV5-8 and TRBJ1-2, the complete variable domain reads EAGVTQSPTHLIKTRGQQATLRCSPISGHTSVYWYQQALGLGLQFLLWYDEGEERNRGNFPPRFSGRQFPNYSSELNVNALELEDSALYLCASSFSGGYGYTFGSGTRLTVV.

The V and J genes are TRBV5-1 and TRBJ2-3; 8 positions match TRBD2. CDR3 length: 15 residues. V lost 3 bases, J lost 3 bases, and 6 bases stayed unmatched. Germline CDR1 is SGHRS and CDR2 is YFSETQ. CDR3 amino acids: CASSSRASGTDTQYF. DNA of the CDR3: TGCGCCAGCAGCTCCCGGGCTAGCGGGACAGATACGCAGTATTTT.

CDR3 nucleotide sequence: TGTGCCAGCAGCGGACGGCGGCAAGAGACCCAGTACTTC. Protein product: CASSGRRQETQYF. The rearrangement uses TRBV7-2 and TRBJ2-5; D is ambiguous. Looked up from germline, CDR1 is SGHTA and CDR2 is FQGNSA. Trimming cost V 5 bases and J 2 bases, with 9 bases left between them. The CDR3 totals 13 residues.

CDR3 bases: TGTGCCAGCAGCTTAACGTTTACTAGCGGAAGGACCTACAATGAGCAGTTCTTC. Translating gives CASSLTFTSGRTYNEQFF. The V gene is TRBV7-3, the J gene TRBJ2-1; 8 bases line up with TRBD2. V trimming: 0 bases; J trimming: 2 bases; junction bases outside the gene matches: 9. CDR3 length: 18 amino acids. Per germline, CDR1 SGHTA and CDR2 FQGTGA.

This chain links TRBV7-3 with TRBJ2-1, with a tentative D call TRBD2 (5 bases). CDR3 length: 15 amino acids. CDR1 is SGHTA and CDR2 is FQGTGA in the germline V gene. The V end was cut by 3 bases, the J end by 0 bases, with 9 bases between. CDR3 DNA sequence: TGTGCCAGCAGCTTGGGGAGCGTCTCCTACAATGAGCAGTTCTTC. Translating it yields CASSLGSVSYNEQFF.

This chain connects TRBV2 to TRBJ2-3; TRBD2 agrees at 11 bases. Trimming at V came to 9 bases and at J to 4 bases, leaving 18 bases not matched to a gene. CDR3 size: 18 residues. Germline V gene data show CDR1 as SNHLY and CDR2 as FYNNEI. Here the CDR3 DNA reads TGTGCCAGTGGCCCCTGGGGGACTAGCGGTCTCCGGTCAGATACGCAGTATTTT. Translating it yields CASGPWGTSGLRSDTQYF. The complete variable domain, with remaining parts taken from reference TRBV2 and TRBJ2-3, reads EPEVTQTPSHQVTQMGQEVILRCVPISNHLYFYWYRQILGQKVEFLVSFYNNEISEKSEIFDDQFSVERPDGSNFTLKIRSTKLEDSAMYFCASGPWGTSGLRSDTQYFGPGTRLTVL.

The rearrangement joins TRBV7-6 to TRBJ2-7, with 9 bases matching TRBD1. CDR3 length: 14 amino acids. The germline CDR1 and CDR2 sequences are SGHVS and FNYEAQ. V shed 4 bases, J shed 7 bases, and the junction held 8 bases outside the gene matches. The DNA for the CDR3 is TGTGCCAGCAGCTCTTTGGACAGGGGTAGGGAGCAGTACTTC. It codes for CASSSLDRGREQYF. Filled out from reference TRBV7-6 and TRBJ2-7, the complete variable domain reads GAGVSQSPRYKVTKRGQDVALRCDPISGHVSLYWYRQALGQGPEFLTYFNYEAQQDKSGLPNDRFSAERPEGSISTLTIQRTEQRDSAMYRCASSSLDRGREQYFGPGTRLTVT.

The chain uses TRBV27 and TRBJ1-1, with D unclear. The CDR3 is 14 residues long. Germline V CDR1 and CDR2: MNHEY, SMNVEV (reference sequence). V was cut by 6 bases and J by 3 bases, with 14 bases left in between. This chain's CDR3 is CASRRPGLDTEAFF. The CDR3 DNA reads TGTGCCAGCAGACGACCGGGGTTGGACACTGAAGCTTTCTTT.